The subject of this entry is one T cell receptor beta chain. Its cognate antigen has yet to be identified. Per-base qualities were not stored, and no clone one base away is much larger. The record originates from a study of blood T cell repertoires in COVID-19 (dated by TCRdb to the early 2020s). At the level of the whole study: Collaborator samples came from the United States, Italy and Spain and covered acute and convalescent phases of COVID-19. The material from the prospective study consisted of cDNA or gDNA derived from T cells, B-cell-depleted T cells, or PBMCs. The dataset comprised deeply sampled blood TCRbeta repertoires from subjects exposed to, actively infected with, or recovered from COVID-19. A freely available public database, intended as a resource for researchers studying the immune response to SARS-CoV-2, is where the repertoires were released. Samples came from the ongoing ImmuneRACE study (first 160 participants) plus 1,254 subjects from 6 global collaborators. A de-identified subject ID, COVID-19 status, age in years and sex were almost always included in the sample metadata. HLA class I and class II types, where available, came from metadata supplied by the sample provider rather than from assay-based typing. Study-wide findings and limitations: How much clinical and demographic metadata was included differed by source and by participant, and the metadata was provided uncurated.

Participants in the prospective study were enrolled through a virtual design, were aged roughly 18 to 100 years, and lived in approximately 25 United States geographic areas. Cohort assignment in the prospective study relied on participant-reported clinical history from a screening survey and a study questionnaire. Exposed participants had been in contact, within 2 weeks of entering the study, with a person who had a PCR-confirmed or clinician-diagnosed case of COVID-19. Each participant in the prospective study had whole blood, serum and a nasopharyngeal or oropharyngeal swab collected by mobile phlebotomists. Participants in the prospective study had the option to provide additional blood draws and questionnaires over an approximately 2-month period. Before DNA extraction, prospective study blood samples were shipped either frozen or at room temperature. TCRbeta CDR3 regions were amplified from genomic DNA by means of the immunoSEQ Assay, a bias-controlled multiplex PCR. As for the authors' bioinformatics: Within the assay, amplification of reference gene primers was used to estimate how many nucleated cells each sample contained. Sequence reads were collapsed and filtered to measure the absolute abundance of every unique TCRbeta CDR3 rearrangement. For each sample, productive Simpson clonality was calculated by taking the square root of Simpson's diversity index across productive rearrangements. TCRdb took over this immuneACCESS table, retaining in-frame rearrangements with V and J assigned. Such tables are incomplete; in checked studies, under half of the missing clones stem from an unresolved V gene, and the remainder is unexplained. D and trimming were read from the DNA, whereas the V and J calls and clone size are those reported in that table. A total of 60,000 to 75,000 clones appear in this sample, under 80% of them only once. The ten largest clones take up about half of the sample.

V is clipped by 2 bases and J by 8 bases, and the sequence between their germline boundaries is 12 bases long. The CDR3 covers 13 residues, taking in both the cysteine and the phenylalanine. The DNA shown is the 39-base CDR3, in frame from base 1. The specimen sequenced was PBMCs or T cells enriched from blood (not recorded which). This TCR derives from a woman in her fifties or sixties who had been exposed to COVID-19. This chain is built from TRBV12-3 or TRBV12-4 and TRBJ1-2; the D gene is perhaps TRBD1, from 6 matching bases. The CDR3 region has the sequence CASSLTGGNGYTF. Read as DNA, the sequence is TGTGCCAGCAGTTTAACGGGGGGCAACGGCTACACCTTC.